Below are 12 T cell receptor beta chains sequenced from a single sample in a study of T cells in Graves' hyperthyroidism and ophthalmopathy. The CDR3 regions of TCR beta were amplified from RNA transcripts. The HTBI primer set drove a first-round RT-PCR of the TCR CDR3. TCRdb itself ran the multiplex PCR reads through MiXCR, one entry per CDR3 protein. Of about 640,000 distinct CDR3 sequences in the sample, about 15% are singletons; the top ten hold 12%. Sequencing was done on a sample of blood. These receptor sequences come from a woman between 50 and 59 years old with Graves' ophthalmopathy.

The chain combines TRBV7-3 with TRBJ1-5; D ambiguous. V dropped 2 bases and J dropped 0 bases, with 8 bases sitting between them. The CDR3 totals 15 residues. Looked up from germline, CDR1 is SGHTA and CDR2 is FQGTGA. DNA for the CDR3: TGTGCCAGCAGCTTAGACCAGAATAGCAATCAGCCCCAGCATTTT. Protein sequence: CASSLDQNSNQPQHF.

CDR3 residues: CASSPRSSFYEQYF. In DNA, the CDR3 is TGTGCCAGCAGTCCCCGTTCTAGCTTCTACGAGCAGTACTTC. The chain is built from TRBV6-1 and TRBJ2-7; D perhaps matches TRBD2 (5 bases). CDR1 is MNHNS and CDR2 is SASEGT in the germline V gene. V shed 5 bases and J shed 3 bases, with 14 bases lying between them. The CDR3 is 14 amino acids.

This clonotype has more than one count but fewer than ten. V and J are TRBV24-1 and TRBJ2-1; the match to TRBD1 covers 11 bases. This CDR3 is 16 amino acids long. J lost 7 bases, V lost 2 bases, and 6 bases had no gene match. Germline loops: CDR1 KGHDR, CDR2 SFDVKD. CDR3 bases: TGTGCCACCAGTGATTCTGGACAGGGGGCCTCTAATGAGCAGTTCTTC. The encoded protein is CATSDSGQGASNEQFF.

The chain links TRBV24-1 to TRBJ2-3, with 8 bases lining up with TRBD2. V gave up 6 bases and J gave up 2 bases; unmatched junction bases: 9. Germline assignment: CDR1 KGHDR and CDR2 SFDVKD. The CDR3 spans 16 residues. As DNA, the CDR3 is TGTGCCACCAGTCCAAGGGCAGCGGGGGCCACAGATACGCAGTATTTT. It codes for CATSPRAAGATDTQYF.

This clonotype was found many times. The rearrangement joins TRBV28 to TRBJ1-1, with 9 bases fitting TRBD1. V lost 6 bases to trimming and J lost 1 base; unmatched junction nucleotides: 3. CDR3 length: 14 amino acids. The V gene's germline CDR1 is MDHEN and CDR2 SYDVKM. The CDR3 here is CASSAGQGNTEAFF. DNA of the CDR3: TGTGCCAGCAGCGCGGGACAGGGGAACACTGAAGCTTTCTTT.

In this sample, this clonotype turned up a few times. The rearrangement links TRBV7-2 to TRBJ2-5; D remains ambiguous. V gave up 1 base and J gave up 8 bases, with 20 bases separating them. CDR3 length equals 16 residues. Germline V lookup: CDR1 SGHTA, CDR2 FQGNSA. The CDR3 nucleotides are TGTGCCAGCAGCTTAGGGGGATTACCTTTCTCTAGAACCCAGTACTTC. Translation gives CASSLGGLPFSRTQYF.

This clonotype came up many times. This chain joins TRBV7-3 and TRBJ2-1; no firm D call. Trimming stripped 3 bases from V and 6 bases from J, with 12 bases between. This CDR3 has 14 amino acids. Germline loops: CDR1 SGHTA, CDR2 FQGTGA. The CDR3 DNA is TGTGCCAGCAGCTTCGGTGGTGGGTTCAATGAGCAGTTCTTC. Translating it yields CASSFGGGFNEQFF. Using reference TRBV7-3 and TRBJ2-1 for the parts outside the CDR3, the full variable domain is GAGVSQTPSNKVTEKGKYVELRCDPISGHTALYWYRQSLGQGPEFLIYFQGTGAADDSGLPNDRFFAVRPEGSVSTLKIQRTERGDSAVYLCASSFGGGFNEQFFGPGTRLTVL.

The table lists this clonotype with a few counts. The chain joins TRBV29-1 to TRBJ2-2, with unresolved D. The V end was cut by 6 bases, the J end by 0 bases, with 5 bases between. The length of the CDR3 is 12 residues. The V gene's germline CDR1 is SQVTM and CDR2 ANQGSEA. The CDR3 loop is CSVKPNTGELFF. CDR3 nucleotides: TGCAGCGTAAAACCGAACACCGGGGAGCTGTTTTTT.

Concerning this clonotype: A much larger clone is a single base away; this may be a read error. The V call is TRBV28, the J call TRBJ2-7; the D gene is possibly TRBD2 (5 bases). Trimming stripped 3 bases from V and 7 bases from J, with 28 bases between. The germline V gene has CDR1 MDHEN and CDR2 SYDVKM. This CDR3 spans 18 amino acids. Here the CDR3 reads CASSFSSRGPPRWDEQYF. The DNA for the CDR3 is TGTGCCAGCAGTTTTTCGAGCCGGGGTCCCCCCAGATGGGATGAGCAGTACTTC.

This clonotype was detected many times. The chain has TRBV3-1 and TRBJ1-1; no definite D call. Per germline, CDR1 LGHDT and CDR2 YNNKEL (reference sequence). The length of the CDR3 is 16 residues. Trimming removed 0 bases at V and 0 bases at J, with 11 bases between. This chain's CDR3 is CASSQDRRHLNTEAFF. CDR3 DNA: TGTGCCAGCAGCCAAGATCGGCGACATTTGAACACTGAAGCTTTCTTT.

In its sample, this clonotype was seen many times. The chain carries TRBV28 and TRBJ2-1; 10 nucleotides align to TRBD2. V trimming: 3 bases; J trimming: 8 bases; junction bases outside the gene matches: 13. The CDR3 loop spans 17 amino acids. Germline lookup yields CDR1 MDHEN and CDR2 SYDVKM. This CDR3 is CASSFSSGRAGWDEQFF. The CDR3 bases are TGTGCCAGCAGTTTCTCCAGCGGGAGGGCCGGTTGGGATGAGCAGTTCTTC.

The V call is TRBV12-3 or TRBV12-4, the J call TRBJ2-1; TRBD2 agrees at 13 bases. J gave up 0 bases and V 6 bases, and 8 bases lay outside the gene matches. The CDR3 is 18 amino acids. The DNA of the CDR3 is TGTGCCAGCAGAACTAGCGGGAGGGCCTTAAGCTCCTACAATGAGCAGTTCTTC. It encodes CASRTSGRALSSYNEQFF.